This TCR beta chain was identified in a study of control samples from healthy donors and cancer patients. This CDR3 has 13 amino acids. Germline values: CDR1 GTSNPN, CDR2 SVGIG (reference sequence). The junction had 3 bases not matched to a gene; V was cut back by 0 bases and J by 8 bases. Sequencing used immunoSEQ multiplex PCR; TCRdb keeps in-frame clones, though not all of them. The sample has fewer than 90,000 clones, under 90% seen once. Material for sequencing was blood. V usage is TRBV30 and J usage is TRBJ1-4, with 7 bases that match TRBD1. The source of this sequence is a man in his fifties or sixties in good health. CDR3 protein: CAWSVQGMEKLFF. DNA of the CDR3: TGTGCCTGGAGTGTACAGGGGATGGAAAAACTGTTTTTT.